This TCR beta chain was sequenced for a study of shared clonotypes between healthy human individuals. At the level of the study: With ages of 18 to 49, the donors were a couple of women and three men. Points from the study as a whole: Sampling involved blood alone; tissue repertoires likely differ.

Of note for this clone: Its specificity is unknown.

It was some 96 million PBMCs that unsorted samples used for genomic DNA. Germline CDR1 is SEHNR and CDR2 is FQNEAQ (reference sequence). The CDR3 runs to 15 residues. Trimming cost V 9 bases and J 0 bases, with 14 bases left between them. Deep was the level used in running the assay. The protocol was immunoSEQ multiplex PCR, while the TCRdb copy is restricted to in-frame clones and leaves out a portion. The profile covers about 560,000 clones, with just over 75% appearing a single time and about 11% taken by the ten largest. The receptor comes from a woman aged 35 to 49 in good health. Some clones in this sample may be carry-over from other donors' samples. The chain joins TRBV7-9 to TRBJ2-2; D remains ambiguous. Sequencing was done on a sample of PBMCs. The CDR3 DNA sequence: TGTGCCAGAGGGCGGAGCGATACGAACACCGGGGAGCTGTTTTTT. Encoded protein: CARGRSDTNTGELFF.